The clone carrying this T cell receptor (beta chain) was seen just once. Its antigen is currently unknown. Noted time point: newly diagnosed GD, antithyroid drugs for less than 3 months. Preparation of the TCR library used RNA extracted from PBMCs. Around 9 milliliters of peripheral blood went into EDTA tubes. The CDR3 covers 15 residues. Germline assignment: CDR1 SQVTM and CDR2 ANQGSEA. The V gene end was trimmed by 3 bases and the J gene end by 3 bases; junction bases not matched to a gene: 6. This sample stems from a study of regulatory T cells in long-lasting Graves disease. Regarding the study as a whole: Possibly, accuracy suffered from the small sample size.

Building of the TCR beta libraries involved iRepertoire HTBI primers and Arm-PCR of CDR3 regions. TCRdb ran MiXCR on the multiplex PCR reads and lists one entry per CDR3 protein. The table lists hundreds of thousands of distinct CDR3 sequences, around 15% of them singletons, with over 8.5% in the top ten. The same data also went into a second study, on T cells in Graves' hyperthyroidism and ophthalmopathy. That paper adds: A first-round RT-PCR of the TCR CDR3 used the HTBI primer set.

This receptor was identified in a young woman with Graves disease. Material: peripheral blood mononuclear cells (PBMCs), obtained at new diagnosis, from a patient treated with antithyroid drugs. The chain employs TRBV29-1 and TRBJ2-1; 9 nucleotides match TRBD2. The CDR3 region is CSVDKTSGFYNEQFF. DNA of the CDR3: TGCAGCGTTGACAAGACTAGCGGATTCTACAATGAGCAGTTCTTC.